This T cell receptor (beta chain) came from a study of molecular identifiers for immune sequencing clone quantification. For the study at large: Replicate experiments took RNA from roughly 20,000 or 100,000 naive CD8 cells, divided it five ways and sequenced four. Study-wide points: Over 98% of effector molecules, yet under 1% of naive-cell molecules, were held by clones above 20 RNA copies.

Naive CD8 sequencing libraries were generated from roughly 18,000 to 920,000 sorted cells, with 10%, 30% or 50% RNA as input. As CD8+CD4-CCR7+CD45RA+ cells, naive CD8 T cells were sorted. Germline V lookup: CDR1 DFQATT, CDR2 SNEGSKA (reference sequence). The CDR3 covers 14 residues. Trimming cost V 3 bases and J 5 bases, with 16 bases left between them. This clonotype was seen a few times. Antigen unknown. TCRdb used MiXCR to reprocess the PCR reads, holding one entry per CDR3 protein. The table has 490,000 or so distinct CDR3 sequences, roughly 26% seen once. This chain joins TRBV20-1 and TRBJ2-5; possible D gene TRBD1, 5 bases. This clonotype was sampled from a human donor in good health. Some libraries in this study had Jurkat cell RNA spiked in. Sequencing was done on a sample of naive CD8+ T cells from blood, with Jurkat cell RNA spiked in. Subset meaning: FACS-sorted CD8+CD4-CCR7+CD45RA+ naive T cells. The CDR3 DNA sequence: TGCAGTGCTAGTTCGTCTTACCCAGGGGAGACCCAGTACTTC. Translation: CSASSSYPGETQYF.